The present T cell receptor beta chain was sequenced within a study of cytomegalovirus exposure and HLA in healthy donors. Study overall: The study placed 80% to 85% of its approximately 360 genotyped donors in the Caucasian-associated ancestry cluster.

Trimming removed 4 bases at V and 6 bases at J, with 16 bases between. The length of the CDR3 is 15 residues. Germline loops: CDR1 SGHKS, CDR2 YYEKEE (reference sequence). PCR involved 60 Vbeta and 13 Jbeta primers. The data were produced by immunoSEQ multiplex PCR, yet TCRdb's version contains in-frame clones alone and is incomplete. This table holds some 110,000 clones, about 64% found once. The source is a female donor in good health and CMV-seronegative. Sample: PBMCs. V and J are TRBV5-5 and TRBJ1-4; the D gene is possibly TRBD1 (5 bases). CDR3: CASSGGTGRHEKLFF. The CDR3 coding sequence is TGTGCCAGCAGCGGAGGGACTGGGCGCCATGAAAAACTGTTTTTT.